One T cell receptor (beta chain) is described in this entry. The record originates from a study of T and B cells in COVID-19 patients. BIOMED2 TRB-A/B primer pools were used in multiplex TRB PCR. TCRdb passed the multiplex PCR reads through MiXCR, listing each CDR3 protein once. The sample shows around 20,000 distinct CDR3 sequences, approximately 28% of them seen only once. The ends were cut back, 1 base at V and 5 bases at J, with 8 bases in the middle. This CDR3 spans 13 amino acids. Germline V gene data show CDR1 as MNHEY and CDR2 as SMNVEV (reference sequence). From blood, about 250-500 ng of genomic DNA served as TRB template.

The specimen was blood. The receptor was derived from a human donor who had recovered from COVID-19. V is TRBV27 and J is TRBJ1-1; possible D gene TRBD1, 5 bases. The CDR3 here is CASSLYRGTEAFF. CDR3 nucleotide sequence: TGTGCCAGCAGTTTATATAGGGGAACTGAAGCTTTCTTT.